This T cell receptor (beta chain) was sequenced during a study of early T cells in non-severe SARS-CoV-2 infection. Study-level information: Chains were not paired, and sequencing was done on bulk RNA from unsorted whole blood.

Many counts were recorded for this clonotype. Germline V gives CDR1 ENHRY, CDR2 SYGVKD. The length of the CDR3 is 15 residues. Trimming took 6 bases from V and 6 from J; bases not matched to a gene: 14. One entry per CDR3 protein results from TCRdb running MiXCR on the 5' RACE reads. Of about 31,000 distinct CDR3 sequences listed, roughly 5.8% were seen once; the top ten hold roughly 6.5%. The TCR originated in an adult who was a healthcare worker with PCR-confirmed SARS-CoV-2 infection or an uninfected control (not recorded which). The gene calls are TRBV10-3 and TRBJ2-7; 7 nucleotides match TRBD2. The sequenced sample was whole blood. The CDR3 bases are TGTGCCATCAGCCGGAAGCGGGATCCCAACAGCGAGCAGTACTTC. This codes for CAISRKRDPNSEQYF.